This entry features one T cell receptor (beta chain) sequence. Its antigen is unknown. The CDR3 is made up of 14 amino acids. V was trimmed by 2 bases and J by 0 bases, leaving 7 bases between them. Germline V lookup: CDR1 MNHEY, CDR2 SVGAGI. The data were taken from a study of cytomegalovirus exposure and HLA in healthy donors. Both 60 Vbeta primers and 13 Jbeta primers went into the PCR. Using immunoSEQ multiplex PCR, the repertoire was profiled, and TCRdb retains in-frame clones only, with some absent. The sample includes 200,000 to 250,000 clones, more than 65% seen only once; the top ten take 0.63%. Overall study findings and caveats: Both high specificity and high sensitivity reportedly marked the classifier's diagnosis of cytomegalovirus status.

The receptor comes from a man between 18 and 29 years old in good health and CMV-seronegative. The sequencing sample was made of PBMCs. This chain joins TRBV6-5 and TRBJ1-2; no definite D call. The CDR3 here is CASSYDNSNYGYTF. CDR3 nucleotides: TGTGCCAGCAGTTACGACAATTCTAACTATGGCTACACCTTC.